These T cell receptor beta chains were read from a single sample in a study of blood T cell repertoires in COVID-19. Some clones are missing from TCRdb's copy, which holds only in-frame ones; the method was immunoSEQ multiplex PCR. The sample consists of roughly 97,000 clones, roughly 82% of them appearing once. The sequenced sample was peripheral blood. The source is a man between 60 and 75 years old with acute or convalescent COVID-19. Each CDR3 is given with its conserved first and last residue. Fields, in order: CDR3 length, D gene, V gene, clone size, J gene, CDR3 DNA, CDR3 protein. A D gene is named only where the DNA matches it firmly. A row's size may be missing; if present it is once, few, many or a size class.

13	.	TRBV2	.	TRBJ1-6	TGTGCCAGCCTCCAGGGGTTTATGTCACCCCTCCACTTT	CASLQGFMSPLHF
16	.	TRBV27	.	TRBJ1-6	TGTGCCAGCAGAATTCAACAGGGTTCCTATAATTCACCCCTCCACTTT	CASRIQQGSYNSPLHF
15	TRBD1	TRBV28	.	TRBJ2-7	TGTGCCAGCAGATCGGACAGGGGAGGGTCAGGCGAGCAGTACTTC	CASRSDRGGSGEQYF
14	.	TRBV3-1/TRBV3-2	once	TRBJ1-2	TGTGCCAGCAGCGGGAGACAGGCCCGCTATGGCTACACCTTC	CASSGRQARYGYTF
14	TRBD1	TRBV6-5	many	TRBJ1-3	TGTGCCAGCATCACACAGGGGAAAGGAAACACCATATATTTT	CASITQGKGNTIYF
16	TRBD1	TRBV11-2	.	TRBJ2-3	TGTGCCAGCAGACCGGACAGGGTTTTTAGCACAGATACGCAGTATTTT	CASRPDRVFSTDTQYF
17	TRBD1	TRBV7-9	.	TRBJ2-2	TGTGCCAGCAGCCGAACAGGGACAGGGAGGAGCACCGGGGAGCTGTTTTTT	CASSRTGTGRSTGELFF
15	.	TRBV7-9	.	TRBJ2-1	TGTGCCAGCAGCTTCCAGGGCGGATCCTACAATGAGCAGTTCTTC	CASSFQGGSYNEQFF
15	TRBD1	TRBV6-5	.	TRBJ1-5	TGTGCCAGCAGTTACTCAGGGGGCAGGGGTCAGCCCCAGCATTTT	CASSYSGGRGQPQHF
12	.	TRBV28	.	TRBJ1-2	TGTGCCAGCAGTTTGGCTCACTATGGCTACACCTTC	CASSLAHYGYTF
13	.	TRBV11-2	few	TRBJ1-1	TGTGCCAGCAGCTCTACAGGGAACACTGAAGCTTTCTTT	CASSSTGNTEAFF
13	.	TRBV19	.	TRBJ2-2	TGTGCCAGTAATCCAGGCTACACCGGGGAGCTGTTTTTT	CASNPGYTGELFF
18	TRBD1	TRBV4-1	.	TRBJ1-1	TGCGCCAGCAGCCAAGACCCAGACGGACAGGGAAGAAGTGAAAGGGCTTTCTTT	CASSQDPDGQGRSERAFF
12	.	TRBV28	.	TRBJ2-7	TGTGCCAGCAGTTTAGGGAGATACGAGCAGTACTTC	CASSLGRYEQYF
15	TRBD2	TRBV20-1	.	TRBJ2-3	TGCAGTGCTAGTGGGACTAGCGGGAACACAGATACGCAGTATTTT	CSASGTSGNTDTQYF
16	TRBD1	TRBV10-3	.	TRBJ1-6	TGTGCCATCAGTGAGTCGGGGGGACAGGGTAACTCACCCCTCCACTTT	CAISESGGQGNSPLHF
18	TRBD2	TRBV6-7	.	TRBJ2-7	TGTGCCAGCAGTTACGGGGGACTAGCGGGAGTCTCGACCTACGAGCAGTACTTC	CASSYGGLAGVSTYEQYF
14	TRBD2	TRBV9	.	TRBJ2-1	TGTGCCAGCAGCGTAGGTGCGGGAGCCGGTGAGCAGTTCTTC	CASSVGAGAGEQFF
15	TRBD2	TRBV11-3	.	TRBJ2-1	TGTGCCAGCAGCACCCGGACTAGCGGGGGGAATGAGCAGTTCTTC	CASSTRTSGGNEQFF
15	.	TRBV6-5	.	TRBJ2-2	TGTGCCAGCAGTTACTCCCCCGGCGGGACCGGGGAGCTGTTTTTT	CASSYSPGGTGELFF
18	TRBD2	TRBV5-8	.	TRBJ2-1	TGTGCCAGCAGTTGGCCCCGGGGGGGTATCGTCTCCTGGAATGAGCAGTTCTTC	CASSWPRGGIVSWNEQFF
18	TRBD2	TRBV9	.	TRBJ2-2	TGTGCCAGCAGCGTAGGGGGACTAGCGGGCTCCTCCACCGGGGAGCTGTTTTTT	CASSVGGLAGSSTGELFF
16	.	TRBV2	.	TRBJ1-3	TGTGCCAGCAGTCCACAGGGATATAACTCTGGAAACACCATATATTTT	CASSPQGYNSGNTIYF
14	TRBD2	TRBV3-1/TRBV3-2	.	TRBJ2-3	TGTGCCAGCAGCCAAGATCGGACTAGCGGTGCGCAGTATTTT	CASSQDRTSGAQYF
16	.	TRBV10-3	.	TRBJ2-5	TGTGCCATCAGTGAGTCGATCGGGACGGGGGTAAAGACCCAGTACTTC	CAISESIGTGVKTQYF
10	.	TRBV29-1	.	TRBJ1-1	TGCAGCGTTGAAACAGGAGAAGCTTTCTTT	CSVETGEAFF
16	.	TRBV10-3	.	TRBJ2-1	TGTGCCATCAGCCCAAATCGCGGAGGTGGGAACAATGAGCAGTTCTTC	CAISPNRGGGNNEQFF
12	.	TRBV5-1	.	TRBJ2-2	TGCGCCAGCAGCCCATTCACCGGGGAGCTGTTTTTT	CASSPFTGELFF